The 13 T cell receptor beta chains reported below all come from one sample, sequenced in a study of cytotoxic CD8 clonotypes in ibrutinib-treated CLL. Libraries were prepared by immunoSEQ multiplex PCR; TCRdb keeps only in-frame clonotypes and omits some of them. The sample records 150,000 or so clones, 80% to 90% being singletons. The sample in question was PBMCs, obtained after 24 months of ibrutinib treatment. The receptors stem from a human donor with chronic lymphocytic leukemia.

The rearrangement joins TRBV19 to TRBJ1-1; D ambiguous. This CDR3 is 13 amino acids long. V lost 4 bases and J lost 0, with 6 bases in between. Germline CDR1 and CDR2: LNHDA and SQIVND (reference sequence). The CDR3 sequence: CASSSHMNTEAFF. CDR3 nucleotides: TGTGCCAGTAGTAGCCATATGAACACTGAAGCTTTCTTT.

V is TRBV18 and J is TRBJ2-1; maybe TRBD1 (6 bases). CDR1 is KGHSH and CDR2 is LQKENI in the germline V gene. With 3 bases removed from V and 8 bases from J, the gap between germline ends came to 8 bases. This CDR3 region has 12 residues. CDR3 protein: CASSPYRDEQFF. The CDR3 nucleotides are TGTGCCAGCTCACCTTACAGGGATGAGCAGTTCTTC.

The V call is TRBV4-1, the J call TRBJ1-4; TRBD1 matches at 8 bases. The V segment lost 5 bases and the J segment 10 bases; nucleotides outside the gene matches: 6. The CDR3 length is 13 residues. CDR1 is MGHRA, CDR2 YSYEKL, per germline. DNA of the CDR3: TGCGCCAGCAGCGCTCTACAGGGGGGAAAACTGTTTTTT. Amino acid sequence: CASSALQGGKLFF.

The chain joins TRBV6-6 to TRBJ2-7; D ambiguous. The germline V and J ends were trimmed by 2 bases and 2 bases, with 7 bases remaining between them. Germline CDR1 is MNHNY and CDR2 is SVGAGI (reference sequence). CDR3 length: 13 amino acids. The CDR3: CASSYQATYEQYF. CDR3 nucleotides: TGTGCCAGCAGTTACCAGGCGACCTACGAGCAGTACTTC.

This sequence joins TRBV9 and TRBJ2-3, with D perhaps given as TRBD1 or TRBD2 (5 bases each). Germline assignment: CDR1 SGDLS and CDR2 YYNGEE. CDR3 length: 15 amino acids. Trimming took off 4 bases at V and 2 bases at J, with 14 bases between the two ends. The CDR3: CASSPREGATDTQYF. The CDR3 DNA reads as TGTGCCAGCAGCCCCCGGGAAGGGGCCACAGATACGCAGTATTTT.

The CDR3 sequence: CASSRGGVSGPSSYEQYF. CDR3 sequence (DNA): TGTGCCAGCAGCCGAGGCGGGGTCAGTGGCCCGTCTTCCTACGAGCAGTACTTC. The rearrangement links TRBV4-2 to TRBJ2-7, with a possible D match to TRBD2 (6 bases). Trimming shortened V by 4 bases and J by 1 base, and 23 bases separated the two germline ends. The CDR3 loop spans 18 amino acids. CDR1 LGHNA and CDR2 YNFKEQ come from the germline V gene.

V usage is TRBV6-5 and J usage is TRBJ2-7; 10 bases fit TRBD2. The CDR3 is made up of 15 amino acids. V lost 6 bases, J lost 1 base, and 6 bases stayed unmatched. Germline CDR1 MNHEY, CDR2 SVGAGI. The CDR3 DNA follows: TGTGCCAGCAGCAATCCTAGCGGGGGATCCTACGAGCAGTACTTC. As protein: CASSNPSGGSYEQYF.

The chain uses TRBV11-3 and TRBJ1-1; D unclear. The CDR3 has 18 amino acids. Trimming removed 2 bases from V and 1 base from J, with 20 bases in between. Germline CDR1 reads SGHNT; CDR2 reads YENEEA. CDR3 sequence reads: CASSLQRREGYQNTEAFF. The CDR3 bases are TGTGCCAGCAGCTTACAAAGGCGGGAGGGATACCAGAACACTGAAGCTTTCTTT.

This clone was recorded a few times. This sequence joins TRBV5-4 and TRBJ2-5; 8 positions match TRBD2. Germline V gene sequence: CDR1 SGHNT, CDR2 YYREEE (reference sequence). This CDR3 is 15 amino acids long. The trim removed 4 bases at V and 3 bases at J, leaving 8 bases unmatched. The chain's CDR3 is CASSRAGGGKETQYF. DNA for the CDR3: TGTGCCAGCAGCCGTGCCGGGGGGGGAAAAGAGACCCAGTACTTC. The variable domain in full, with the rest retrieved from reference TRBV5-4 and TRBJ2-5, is ETGVTQSPTHLIKTRGQQVTLRCSSQSGHNTVSWYQQALGQGPQFIFQYYREEENGRGNFPPRFSGLQFPNYSSELNVNALELDDSALYLCASSRAGGGKETQYFGPGTRLLVL.

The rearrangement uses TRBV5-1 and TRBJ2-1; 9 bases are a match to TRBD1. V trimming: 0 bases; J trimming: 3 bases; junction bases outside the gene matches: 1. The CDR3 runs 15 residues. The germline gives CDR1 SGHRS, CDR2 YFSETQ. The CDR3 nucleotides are TGCGCCAGCAGCTTGGAGGGACAGGGCTACAATGAGCAGTTCTTC. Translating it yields CASSLEGQGYNEQFF.

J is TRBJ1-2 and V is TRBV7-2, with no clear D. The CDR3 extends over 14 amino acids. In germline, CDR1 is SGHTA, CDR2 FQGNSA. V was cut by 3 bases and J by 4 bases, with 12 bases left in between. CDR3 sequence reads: CASSFSRAAYGYTF. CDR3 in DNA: TGTGCCAGCAGCTTTAGCCGGGCAGCCTATGGCTACACCTTC.

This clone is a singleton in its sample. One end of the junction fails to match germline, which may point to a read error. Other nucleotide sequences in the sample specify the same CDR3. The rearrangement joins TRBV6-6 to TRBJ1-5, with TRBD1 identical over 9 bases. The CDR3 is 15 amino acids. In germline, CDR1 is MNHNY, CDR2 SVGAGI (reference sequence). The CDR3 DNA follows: TGTGCCAGCAGTTACGCACAGGGGGCCAATCAGCCCCAGCACTTT. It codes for CASSYAQGANQPQHF.

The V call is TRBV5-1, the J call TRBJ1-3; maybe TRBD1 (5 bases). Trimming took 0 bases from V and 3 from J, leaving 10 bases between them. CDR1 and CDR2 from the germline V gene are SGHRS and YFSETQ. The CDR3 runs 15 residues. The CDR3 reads CASSLDGQGGNTIYF. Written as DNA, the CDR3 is TGCGCCAGCAGCTTGGACGGCCAGGGTGGAAACACCATATATTTT.